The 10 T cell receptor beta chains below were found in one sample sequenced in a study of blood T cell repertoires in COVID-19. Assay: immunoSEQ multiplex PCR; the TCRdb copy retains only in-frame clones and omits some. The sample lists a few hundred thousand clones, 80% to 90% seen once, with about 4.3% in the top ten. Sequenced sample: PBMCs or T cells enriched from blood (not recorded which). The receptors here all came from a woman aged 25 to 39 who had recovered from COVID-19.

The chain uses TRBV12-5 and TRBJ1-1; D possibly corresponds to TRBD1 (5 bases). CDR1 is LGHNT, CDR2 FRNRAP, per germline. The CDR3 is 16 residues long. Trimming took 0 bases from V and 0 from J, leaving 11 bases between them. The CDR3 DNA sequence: TGTGCTAGTGGTTTGGTAACAGGTAACATGAACACTGAAGCTTTCTTT. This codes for CASGLVTGNMNTEAFF.

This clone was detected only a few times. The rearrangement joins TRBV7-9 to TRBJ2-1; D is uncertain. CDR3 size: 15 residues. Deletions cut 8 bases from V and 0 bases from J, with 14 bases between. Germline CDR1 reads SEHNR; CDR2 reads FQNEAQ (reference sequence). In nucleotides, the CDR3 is TGTGCCAGCTCTTCAACCATGAGCTCCTACAATGAGCAGTTCTTC. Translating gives CASSSTMSSYNEQFF.

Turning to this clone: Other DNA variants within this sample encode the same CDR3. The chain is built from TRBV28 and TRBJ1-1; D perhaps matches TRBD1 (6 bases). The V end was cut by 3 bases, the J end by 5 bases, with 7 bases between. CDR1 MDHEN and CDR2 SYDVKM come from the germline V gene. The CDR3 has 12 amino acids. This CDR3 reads CASSFRGTEAFF. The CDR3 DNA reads TGTGCCAGCAGTTTTAGGGGGACTGAAGCTTTCTTT.

In DNA, the CDR3 is TGTGCCAGCAGCCAAGACCAGAGAGGTGAGCAGTTCTTC. This codes for CASSQDQRGEQFF. This chain connects TRBV3-1 (or the pseudogene TRBV3-2) to TRBJ2-1; no reliable D call. The CDR3 is 13 amino acids. The ends were cut back, 0 bases at V and 9 bases at J, with 9 bases in the middle. CDR1 and CDR2 (germline): LGHDT, YNNKEL (reference sequence).

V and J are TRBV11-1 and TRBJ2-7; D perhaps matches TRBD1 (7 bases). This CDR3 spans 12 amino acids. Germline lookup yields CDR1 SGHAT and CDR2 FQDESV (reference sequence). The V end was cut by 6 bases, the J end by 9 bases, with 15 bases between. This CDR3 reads CASSEQGRWQYF. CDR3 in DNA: TGTGCCAGCAGTGAACAGGGGAGGTGGCAGTACTTC. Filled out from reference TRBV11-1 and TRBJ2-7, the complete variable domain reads EAEVAQSPRYKITEKSQAVAFWCDPISGHATLYWYRQILGQGPELLVQFQDESVVDDSQLPKDRFSAERLKGVDSTLKIQPAELGDSAMYLCASSEQGRWQYFGPGTRLTVT.

The CDR3 is CAISPRGSEETQYF. CDR3 sequence (DNA): TGTGCCATCAGTCCCCGGGGATCGGAGGAGACCCAGTACTTC. The gene calls are TRBV10-3 and TRBJ2-5; weak D call: TRBD2 (5 bases). CDR1 is ENHRY and CDR2 is SYGVKD in the germline V gene. The CDR3 spans 14 residues. V was pared by 5 bases and J by 5 bases, with 15 bases between.

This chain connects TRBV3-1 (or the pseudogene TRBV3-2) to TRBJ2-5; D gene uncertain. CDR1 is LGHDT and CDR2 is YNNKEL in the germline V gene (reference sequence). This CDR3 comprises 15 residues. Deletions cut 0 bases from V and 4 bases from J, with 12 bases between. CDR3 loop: CASSQDRNSRETQYF. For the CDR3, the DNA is TGTGCCAGCAGCCAAGATAGGAATAGCCGAGAGACCCAGTACTTC.

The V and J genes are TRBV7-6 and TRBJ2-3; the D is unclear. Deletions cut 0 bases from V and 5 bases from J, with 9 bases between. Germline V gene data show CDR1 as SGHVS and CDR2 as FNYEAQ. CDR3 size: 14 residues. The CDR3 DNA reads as TGTGCCAGCAGCTTAGCCCCTGCAGGAGATACGCAGTATTTT. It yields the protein CASSLAPAGDTQYF.

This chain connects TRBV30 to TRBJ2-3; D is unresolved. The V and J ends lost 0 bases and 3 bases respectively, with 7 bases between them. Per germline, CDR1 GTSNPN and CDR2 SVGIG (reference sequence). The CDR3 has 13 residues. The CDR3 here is CAWSVPGTDTQYF. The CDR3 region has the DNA TGTGCCTGGAGTGTCCCCGGTACAGATACGCAGTATTTT.

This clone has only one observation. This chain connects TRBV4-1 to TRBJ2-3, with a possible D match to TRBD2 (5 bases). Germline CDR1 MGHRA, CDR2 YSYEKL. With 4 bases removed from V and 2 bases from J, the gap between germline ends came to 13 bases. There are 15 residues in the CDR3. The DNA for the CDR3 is TGCGCCAGCAGCCTCGGAGGACGGTACACAGATACGCAGTATTTT. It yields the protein CASSLGGRYTDTQYF.